Given below is one T cell receptor (beta chain) in context. The cohort comprised adults aged about 18 to 100 years residing in approximately 25 US areas. Cohorts were assigned according to the clinical history that participants reported. The data are from a study of blood T cell repertoires in COVID-19. At the level of the study: From T cells, B-cell-depleted T cells, or PBMCs came the material, which was cDNA or gDNA.

The germline V gene encodes CDR1 SGDLS and CDR2 YYNGEE. This CDR3 region has 18 residues. J was trimmed by 4 bases and V by 0 bases; bases with no gene match: 12. Sequencing used immunoSEQ multiplex PCR; TCRdb keeps in-frame clones, though not all of them. The sample consists of 200,000 to 250,000 clones, about 87% of them appearing once. Sample: PBMCs or T cells enriched from blood (not recorded which). This sequence joins TRBV9 and TRBJ2-3, with 9 positions matching TRBD2. This TCR was sampled from a woman aged 30 to 39 who had recovered from COVID-19. As DNA, the CDR3 is TGTGCCAGCAGCGTAGAGCCTTGGGCTAGCGGGGACTCAGATACGCAGTATTTT. Protein sequence: CASSVEPWASGDSDTQYF.